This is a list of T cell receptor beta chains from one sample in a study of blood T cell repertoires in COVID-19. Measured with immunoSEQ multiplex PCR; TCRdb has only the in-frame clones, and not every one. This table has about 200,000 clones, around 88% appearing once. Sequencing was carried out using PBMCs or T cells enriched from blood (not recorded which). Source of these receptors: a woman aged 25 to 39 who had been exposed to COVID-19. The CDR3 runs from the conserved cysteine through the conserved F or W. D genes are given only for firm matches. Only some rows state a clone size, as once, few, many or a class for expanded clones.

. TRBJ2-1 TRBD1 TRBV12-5 TGTGCTAGTGGCGAACAGGGGGCCAGTCCCCATGAGCAGTTCTTC CASGEQGASPHEQFF
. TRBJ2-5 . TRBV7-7 TGTGCCAGCAGCCTGCTGGGGGGAGACCAAGAGACCCAGTACTTC CASSLLGGDQETQYF
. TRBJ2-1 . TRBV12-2 TGTGCAAGTCGATGGGGACTAGCGGGGAACAATGAGCAGTTCTTC CASRWGLAGNNEQFF
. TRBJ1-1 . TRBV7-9 TGTGCCAGCAGCTTAGTAATACAGGGTCGCCGTGAAGCTTTCTTT CASSLVIQGRREAFF
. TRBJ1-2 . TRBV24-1 TGTGCCACCAGTGATTTCGGGGGAAGTCCCTATGGCTACACCTTC CATSDFGGSPYGYTF
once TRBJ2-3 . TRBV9 TGTGCCAGCAGCACCGTTGCAACAGAGAGCACAGATACGCAGTATTTT CASSTVATESTDTQYF
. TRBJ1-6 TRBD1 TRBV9 TGTGCCAGCAGCGGCAACAGGGGGGCGTCCAATACACCCCTCCACTTT CASSGNRGASNTPLHF
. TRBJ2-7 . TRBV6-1 TGTGCCAGCAGCCCCCACCAGACATCCTACGAGCAGTACTTC CASSPHQTSYEQYF
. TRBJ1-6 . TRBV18 TGTGCCAGCTCACTTGAGACAGCACTGAATAATTCACCCCTCCACTTT CASSLETALNNSPLHF
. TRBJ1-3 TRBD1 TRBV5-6 TGTGCCAGCTCCCGGACAGGGTCTGGAAACACCATATATTTT CASSRTGSGNTIYF
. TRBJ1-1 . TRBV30 TGTGCCTGGAGGGACTGGAGTGGGAACACTGAAGCTTTCTTT CAWRDWSGNTEAFF
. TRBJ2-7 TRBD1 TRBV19 TGTGCCAGTAGTTTGACAGGGAGCGAGCAGTACTTC CASSLTGSEQYF
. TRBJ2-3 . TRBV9 TGTGCCAGCACAGTTTCGGGGGTAGGCACAGATACGCAGTATTTT CASTVSGVGTDTQYF
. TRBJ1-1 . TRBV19 TGTGCCAGTAACAACCGCGGTAACACTGAAGCTTTCTTT CASNNRGNTEAFF
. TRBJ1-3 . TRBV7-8 TGTGCCAGCAGCTTAAGACAGTCTGGAAACACCATATATTTT CASSLRQSGNTIYF
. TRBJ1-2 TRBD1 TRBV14 TGTGCCAGCAGCCAGGTCAGGGGGCGCAGGCCCTATGGCTACACCTTC CASSQVRGRRPYGYTF
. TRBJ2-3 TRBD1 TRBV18 TGTGCCAGCTCACGATTTGAGGGGGCCGGCACAGATACGCAGTATTTT CASSRFEGAGTDTQYF
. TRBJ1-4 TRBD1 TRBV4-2 TGTGCCAGCAGCCAAGGCCGGACAGGGGAGGGTGAAAAACTGTTTTTT CASSQGRTGEGEKLFF
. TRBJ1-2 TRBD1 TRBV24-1 TGTGCCACCAGCCGCACCGGGACAGGGGGATTTGGCTACACCTTC CATSRTGTGGFGYTF
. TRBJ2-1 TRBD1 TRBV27 TGTGCCAGCAGTTTATCGGGGACAGGGGTACACAATGAGCAGTTCTTC CASSLSGTGVHNEQFF
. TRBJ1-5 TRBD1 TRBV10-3 TGTGCCACGAGCCGGACAGGGGGTGGTCAGCCCCAGCATTTT CATSRTGGGQPQHF
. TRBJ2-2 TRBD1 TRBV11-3 TGTGCCAGCAGCCCCGGGGACAGCAACACCGGGGAGCTGTTTTTT CASSPGDSNTGELFF
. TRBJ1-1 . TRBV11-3 TGTGCCAGCATGAGAGTTATGAACACTGAAGCTTTCTTT CASMRVMNTEAFF
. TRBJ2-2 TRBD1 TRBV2 TGTGCCAGCAGTGGCGGACAGGGGGGCACCGGGGAGCTGTTTTTT CASSGGQGGTGELFF
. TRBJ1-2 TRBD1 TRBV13 TGTGCCAGCAGCTCGGGACAGGGAATTGATGGCTACACCTTC CASSSGQGIDGYTF
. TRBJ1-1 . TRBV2 TGTGCCAGCAGTGACTCCAGGCTGAACACTGAAGCTTTCTTT CASSDSRLNTEAFF